This T cell receptor beta chain came from a study of CD8 T cells in ankylosing spondylitis. With regard to this clonotype: The antigen remains unidentified.

Germline assignment: CDR1 MDHEN and CDR2 SYDVKM. V lost 3 bases to trimming and J lost 6 bases, with 18 bases between them. The CDR3 runs to 16 residues. TCRdb processed the 5' RACE reads anew with MiXCR; each CDR3 protein has one entry. Of some 130,000 distinct CDR3 sequences listed, approximately 10% are singletons. Findings and limits, study-wide: The clones that were linked to disease were reported to be significantly enriched in matched synovial fluid samples from ankylosing spondylitis patients.

The chain uses TRBV28 and TRBJ1-3; D not resolved. The sequencing sample was made of blood, either unsorted or a sorted T cell fraction (not recorded which). The receptor was derived from a female donor with ankylosing spondylitis or in good health (not recorded which). CDR3 sequence reads: CASSFPYVTPENTIYF. CDR3 coding DNA: TGTGCCAGCAGTTTCCCATACGTGACACCCGAAAACACCATATATTTT.